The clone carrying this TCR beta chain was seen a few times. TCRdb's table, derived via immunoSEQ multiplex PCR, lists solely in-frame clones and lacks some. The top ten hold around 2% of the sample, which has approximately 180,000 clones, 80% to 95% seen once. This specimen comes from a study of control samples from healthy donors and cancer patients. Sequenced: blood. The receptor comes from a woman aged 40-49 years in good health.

The DNA of the CDR3 is TGCAGCGCCAAAGCGACAGGGGGCCAATATGGCTACACCTTC. Amino acid sequence: CSAKATGGQYGYTF. V is TRBV29-1 and J is TRBJ1-2; 10 positions agree with TRBD1. The CDR3 sequence is 14 residues long. Germline-derived CDR1 and CDR2 are SQVTM and ANQGSEA. V shed 7 bases and J 5 bases; nucleotides not matched to a gene: 10.